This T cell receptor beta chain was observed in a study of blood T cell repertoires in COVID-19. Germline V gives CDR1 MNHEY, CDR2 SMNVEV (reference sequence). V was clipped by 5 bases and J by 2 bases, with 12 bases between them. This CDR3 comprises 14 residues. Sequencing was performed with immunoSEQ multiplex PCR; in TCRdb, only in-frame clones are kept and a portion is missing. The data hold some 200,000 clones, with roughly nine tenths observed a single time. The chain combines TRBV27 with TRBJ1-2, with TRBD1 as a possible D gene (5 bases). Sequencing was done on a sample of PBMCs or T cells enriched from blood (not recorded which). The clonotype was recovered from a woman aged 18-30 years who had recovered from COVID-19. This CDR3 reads CASSPRTPNYGYTF. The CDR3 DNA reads TGTGCCAGCAGTCCCCGGACACCAAACTATGGCTACACCTTC.